What follows is one T cell receptor beta chain and its context. The repertoire was sequenced with immunoSEQ multiplex PCR; TCRdb's copy has only in-frame clones and lacks some. The table has roughly 80,000 clones, less than 95% seen once; the top ten hold 3.3%. These data originate in a study of cytomegalovirus exposure and HLA in healthy donors. Germline assignment: CDR1 MNHNY and CDR2 SVGAGI (reference sequence). V was pared by 2 bases and J by 6 bases, with 7 bases of the junction left unmatched. The CDR3 sequence is 16 residues long. Material for sequencing was PBMCs. The chain is built from TRBV6-6 and TRBJ1-4; 9 bases align to TRBD1. The source of this sequence is a young woman in good health and CMV-seropositive. The CDR3 protein is CASSYLDRGGYEKLFF. CDR3 sequence (DNA): TGTGCCAGCAGTTACCTAGACAGGGGGGGATATGAAAAACTGTTTTTT.